The 14 T cell receptor beta chains presented below share a single source sample, sequenced in a study of a mutant IDH1 vaccine in newly diagnosed glioma. As for time point: week 35, safety follow-up. Each dose delivered 300 ug of mutant IDH1 20-mer peptide subcutaneously with imiquimod. Which antigens these TCRs recognize remains unknown. Clones were read by immunoSEQ multiplex PCR, and TCRdb kept only the in-frame ones, dropping some. Counted here are about 42,000 clones, 65% to 90% occurring once; the ten biggest clones make up 5.1%. Sequencing was performed on PBMCs, taken from a glioma patient whose treatment included an IDH1 peptide vaccine. These receptors were taken from a woman in her fifties or sixties with glioma.

The chain has TRBV28 and TRBJ2-3; perhaps D is TRBD1 or TRBD2 (5 bases each). Looked up from germline, CDR1 is MDHEN and CDR2 is SYDVKM. The CDR3 spans 14 residues. V was pared by 2 bases and J by 3 bases, with 9 bases between. The CDR3 spells CASSLQGATDTQYF. In DNA, the CDR3 is TGTGCCAGCAGTTTACAGGGAGCGACAGATACGCAGTATTTT.

The chain is built from TRBV27 and TRBJ2-7; no clear D gene. This CDR3 region has 13 residues. CDR1 MNHEY and CDR2 SMNVEV come from the germline V gene (reference sequence). V lost 3 bases and J 4 bases, leaving 10 bases between the germline ends. The CDR3 loop is CASSLGFGYEQYF. In DNA, the CDR3 is TGTGCCAGCAGTTTGGGATTTGGGTACGAGCAGTACTTC.

J is TRBJ1-4 and V is TRBV2; D is uncertain. The ends were cut back, 6 bases at V and 0 bases at J, with 8 bases in the middle. The V gene's germline CDR1 is SNHLY and CDR2 FYNNEI. The CDR3 runs to 14 residues. CDR3 loop: CASSARTTNEKLFF. CDR3 nucleotides: TGTGCCAGCAGCGCACGGACAACTAATGAAAAACTGTTTTTT.

This sequence joins TRBV19 and TRBJ2-3; D might be TRBD2 (6 bases). Trimming stripped 6 bases from V and 1 base from J, with 14 bases between. Germline V gene lookup returns CDR1 LNHDA and CDR2 SQIVND (reference sequence). This CDR3 comprises 15 residues. Here the CDR3 reads CASRGIAVGTDTQYF. The CDR3 nucleotides are TGTGCCAGTAGGGGGATAGCGGTCGGCACAGATACGCAGTATTTT.

The chain combines TRBV27 with TRBJ1-3, with D unclear. Between the trimmed V and J ends, which lost 3 bases and 4 bases, there was a span of 13 bases. Looked up from germline, CDR1 is MNHEY and CDR2 is SMNVEV (reference sequence). The CDR3 loop spans 15 amino acids. The CDR3: CASSLRGVLGNTIYF. DNA of the CDR3: TGTGCCAGCAGTTTGCGGGGAGTGTTGGGAAACACCATATATTTT.

The chain links TRBV5-1 to TRBJ2-7; D may correspond to TRBD1 or TRBD2 (5 bases each). Trimming stripped 1 base from V and 3 bases from J, with 14 bases between. CDR1 is SGHRS, CDR2 YFSETQ, per germline. The CDR3 extends over 15 amino acids. The CDR3 reads CASSLQSEGLYEQYF. The CDR3 DNA reads TGCGCCAGCAGCTTGCAGAGCGAGGGGCTCTACGAGCAGTACTTC.

The V gene is TRBV6-1, the J gene TRBJ2-1; TRBD1 is a possible D gene (6 bases). CDR3 length: 15 residues. The V end lost 3 bases, the J end lost 4 bases, and 13 bases lay between the germline ends. Germline V lookup: CDR1 MNHNS, CDR2 SASEGT. DNA of the CDR3: TGTGCCAGCAGTGAGATACAGGGAGCTTACAATGAGCAGTTCTTC. It specifies CASSEIQGAYNEQFF.

The J gene is TRBJ1-4, the V gene TRBV19; D is undetermined. CDR1 is LNHDA and CDR2 is SQIVND in the germline V gene (reference sequence). CDR3 length: 16 residues. The V gene lost 3 bases and the J gene lost 0 bases, with 11 bases spanning the gap. The CDR3 coding sequence is TGTGCCAGTAGTATCGGGATACAACCAACTAATGAAAAACTGTTTTTT. Translating it yields CASSIGIQPTNEKLFF.

The DNA for the CDR3 is TGTGCCAGCAGCCACAGTTCGCACAGGGGGAGAACTGGAAACACCATATATTTT. Protein: CASSHSSHRGRTGNTIYF. This chain uses TRBV5-4 with TRBJ1-3; TRBD1 agrees at 8 bases. This CDR3 is built from 18 residues. The V gene end was trimmed by 4 bases and the J gene end by 2 bases; junction bases not matched to a gene: 14. Germline CDR1 SGHNT, CDR2 YYREEE (reference sequence).

CDR3 in DNA: TGTGCCAGCAGTTGGGCGGGCTCCTACGAGCAGTACTTC. Its translation: CASSWAGSYEQYF. The chain uses TRBV6-5 and TRBJ2-7; D perhaps matches TRBD2 (5 bases). Trimming removed 4 bases at V and 0 bases at J, with 7 bases between. This CDR3 is built from 13 residues. Germline CDR1 and CDR2: MNHEY and SVGAGI.

With regard to this clone: One end of the junction is discordant with germline, which a read error may explain. The V call is TRBV11-2, the J call TRBJ2-1; TRBD1 aligns across 7 bases. The CDR3 sequence is 16 residues long. Germline V gene sequence: CDR1 SGHAT, CDR2 FQNNGV. The CDR3 nucleotides are TGTGCCAGCAGCTCCCTTAGGGGGCACTCCTACAATGAGCGGTTCTTC. It yields the protein CASSSLRGHSYNERFF.

J is TRBJ1-2 and V is TRBV27; no reliable D call. There are 13 residues in the CDR3. Germline CDR1 MNHEY, CDR2 SMNVEV (reference sequence). The ends were cut back, 5 bases at V and 6 bases at J, with 13 bases in the middle. The CDR3 DNA follows: TGTGCCAGCAGTCCCTACCCCCTCAATGGCTACACCTTC. It specifies CASSPYPLNGYTF.

The chain links TRBV10-3 to TRBJ1-5; a possible D gene is TRBD1 (5 bases). The germline V gene encodes CDR1 ENHRY and CDR2 SYGVKD. This CDR3 comprises 14 residues. Between the trimmed V and J ends, which lost 8 bases and 1 base, there was a span of 12 bases. The CDR3 reads CAIADTISNQPQHF. The CDR3 region has the DNA TGTGCCATCGCGGACACGATAAGCAATCAGCCCCAGCATTTT.

This rearrangement joins TRBV7-9 to TRBJ1-1; D is undetermined. The V gene's germline CDR1 is SEHNR and CDR2 FQNEAQ (reference sequence). V shed 4 bases and J shed 10 bases, with 16 bases lying between them. The CDR3 is 13 amino acids. The chain's CDR3 is CASSSLRREGAFF. CDR3 nucleotide sequence: TGTGCCAGCAGCTCCCTGCGGAGGGAGGGAGCTTTCTTT.